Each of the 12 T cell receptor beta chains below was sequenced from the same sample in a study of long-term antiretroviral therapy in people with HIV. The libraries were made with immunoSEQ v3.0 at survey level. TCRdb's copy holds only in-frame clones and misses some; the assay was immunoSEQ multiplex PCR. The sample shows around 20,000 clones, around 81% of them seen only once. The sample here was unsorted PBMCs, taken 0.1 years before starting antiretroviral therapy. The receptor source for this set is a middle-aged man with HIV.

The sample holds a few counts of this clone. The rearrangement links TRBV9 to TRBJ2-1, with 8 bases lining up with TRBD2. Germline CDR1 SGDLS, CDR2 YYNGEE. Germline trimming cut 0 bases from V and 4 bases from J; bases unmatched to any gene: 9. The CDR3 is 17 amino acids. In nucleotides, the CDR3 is TGTGCCAGCAGCGTAGGGACAGCTAGCGGGCTTTACAATGAGCAGTTCTTC. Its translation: CASSVGTASGLYNEQFF.

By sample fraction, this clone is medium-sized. The CDR3 loop is CASSQDGDIQYF. The CDR3 DNA sequence: TGCGCCAGCAGCCAAGATGGGGACATTCAGTACTTC. The V and J genes are TRBV4-1 and TRBJ2-4, with D hard to call. The ends were cut back, 0 bases at V and 8 bases at J, with 5 bases in the middle. This CDR3 is built from 12 residues. Germline lookup yields CDR1 MGHRA and CDR2 YSYEKL.

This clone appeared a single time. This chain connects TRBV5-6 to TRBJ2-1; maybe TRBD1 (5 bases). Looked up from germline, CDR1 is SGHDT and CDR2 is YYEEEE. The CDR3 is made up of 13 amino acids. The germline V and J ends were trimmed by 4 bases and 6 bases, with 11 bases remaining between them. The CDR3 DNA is TGTGCCAGCAGCCGGAGAAGGGGCAATGAGCAGTTCTTC. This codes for CASSRRRGNEQFF.

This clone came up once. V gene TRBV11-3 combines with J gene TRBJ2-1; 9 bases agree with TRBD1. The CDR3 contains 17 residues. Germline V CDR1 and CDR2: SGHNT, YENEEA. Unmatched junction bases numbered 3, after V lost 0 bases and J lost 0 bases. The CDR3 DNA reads TGTGCCAGCAGCTTAGATGGGGGACAGGGCTCCTACAATGAGCAGTTCTTC. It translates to CASSLDGGQGSYNEQFF.

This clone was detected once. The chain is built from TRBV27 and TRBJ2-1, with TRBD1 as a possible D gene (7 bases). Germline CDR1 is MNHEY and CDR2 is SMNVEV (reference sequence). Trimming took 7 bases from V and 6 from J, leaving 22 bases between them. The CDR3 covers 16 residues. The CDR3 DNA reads TGTGCCAGCACCCTCTGGGGCCAGGGGGGTCGCAATGAGCAGTTCTTC. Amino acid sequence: CASTLWGQGGRNEQFF.

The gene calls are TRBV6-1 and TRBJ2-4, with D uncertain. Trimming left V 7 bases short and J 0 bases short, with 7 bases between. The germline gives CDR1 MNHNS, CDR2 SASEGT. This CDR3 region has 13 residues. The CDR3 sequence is CASKPLAKNIQYF. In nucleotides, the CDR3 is TGTGCCAGCAAACCTCTAGCCAAAAACATTCAGTACTTC.

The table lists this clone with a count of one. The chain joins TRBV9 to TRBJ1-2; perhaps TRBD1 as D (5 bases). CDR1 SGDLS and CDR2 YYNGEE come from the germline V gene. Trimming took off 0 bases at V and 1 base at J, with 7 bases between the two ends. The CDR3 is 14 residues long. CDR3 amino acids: CASSVVGGNYGYTF. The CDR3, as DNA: TGTGCCAGCAGCGTAGTCGGGGGTAACTATGGCTACACCTTC.

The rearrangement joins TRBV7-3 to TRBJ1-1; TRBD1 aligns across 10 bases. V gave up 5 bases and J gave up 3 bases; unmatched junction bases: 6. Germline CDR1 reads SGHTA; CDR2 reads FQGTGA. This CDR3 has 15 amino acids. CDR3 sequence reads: CASSRDRGTDTEAFF. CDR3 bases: TGTGCCAGCAGCCGGGACAGGGGAACCGACACTGAAGCTTTCTTT.

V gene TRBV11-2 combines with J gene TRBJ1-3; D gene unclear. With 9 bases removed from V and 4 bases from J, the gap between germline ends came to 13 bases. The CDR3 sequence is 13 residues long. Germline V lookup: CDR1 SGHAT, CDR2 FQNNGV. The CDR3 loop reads CASSPGSGNTIYF. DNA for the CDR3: TGTGCCAGTTCCCCGGGCTCCGGAAACACCATATATTTT.

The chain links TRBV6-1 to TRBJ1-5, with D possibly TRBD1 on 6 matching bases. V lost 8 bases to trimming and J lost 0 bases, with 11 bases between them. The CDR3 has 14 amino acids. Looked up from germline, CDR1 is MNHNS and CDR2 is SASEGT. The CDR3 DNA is TGTGCCAGCTACGGACAGTATAGCAATCAGCCCCAGCATTTT. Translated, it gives CASYGQYSNQPQHF.

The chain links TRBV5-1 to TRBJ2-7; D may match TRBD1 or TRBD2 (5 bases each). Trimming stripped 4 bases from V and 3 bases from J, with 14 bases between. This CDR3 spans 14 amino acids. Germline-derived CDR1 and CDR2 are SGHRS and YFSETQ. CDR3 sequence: CASSDGTAGYEQYF. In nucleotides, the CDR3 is TGCGCCAGCAGCGACGGGACCGCCGGCTACGAGCAGTACTTC.

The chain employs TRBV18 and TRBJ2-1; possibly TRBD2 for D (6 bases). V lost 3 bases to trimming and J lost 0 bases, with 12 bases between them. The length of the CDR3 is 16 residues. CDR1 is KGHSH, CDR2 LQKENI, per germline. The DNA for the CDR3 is TGTGCCAGCTCACCTCTACCCGGGGGCTCCTACAATGAGCAGTTCTTC. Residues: CASSPLPGGSYNEQFF. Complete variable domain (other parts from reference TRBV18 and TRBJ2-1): NAGVMQNPRHLVRRRGQEARLRCSPMKGHSHVYWYRQLPEEGLKFMVYLQKENIIDESGMPKERFSAEFPKEGPSILRIQQVVRGDSAAYFCASSPLPGGSYNEQFFGPGTRLTVL.